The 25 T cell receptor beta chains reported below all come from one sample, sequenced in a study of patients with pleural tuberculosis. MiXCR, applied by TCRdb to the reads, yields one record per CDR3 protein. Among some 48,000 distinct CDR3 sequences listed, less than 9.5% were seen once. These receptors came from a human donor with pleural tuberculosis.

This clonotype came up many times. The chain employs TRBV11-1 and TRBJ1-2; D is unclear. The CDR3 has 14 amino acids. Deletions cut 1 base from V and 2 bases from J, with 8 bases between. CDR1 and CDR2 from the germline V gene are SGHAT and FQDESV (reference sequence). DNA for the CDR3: TGTGCCAGCAGCTTAGGACACGGGAACTATGGCTACACCTTC. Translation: CASSLGHGNYGYTF.

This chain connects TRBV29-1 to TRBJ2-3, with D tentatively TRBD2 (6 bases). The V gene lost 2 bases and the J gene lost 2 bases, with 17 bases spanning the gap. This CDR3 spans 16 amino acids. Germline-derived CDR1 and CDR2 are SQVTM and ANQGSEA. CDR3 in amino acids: CSVEQVEGLLTDTQYF. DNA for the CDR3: TGCAGCGTTGAACAGGTGGAGGGCCTCCTCACAGATACGCAGTATTTT.

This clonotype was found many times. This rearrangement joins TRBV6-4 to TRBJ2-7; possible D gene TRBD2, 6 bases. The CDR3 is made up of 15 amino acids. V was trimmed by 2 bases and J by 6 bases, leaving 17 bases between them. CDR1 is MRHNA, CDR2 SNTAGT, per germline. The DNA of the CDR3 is TGTGCCAGCAGTGACCAGGGTACGGGAGTCCGCGAGCAGTACGTC. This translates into CASSDQGTGVREQYV.

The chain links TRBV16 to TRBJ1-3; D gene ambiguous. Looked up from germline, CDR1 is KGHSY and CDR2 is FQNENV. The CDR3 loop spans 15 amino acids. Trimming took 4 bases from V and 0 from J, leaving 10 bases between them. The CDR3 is CASSRSFSSGNTIYF. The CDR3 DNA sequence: TGTGCCAGCAGCCGATCGTTCAGCTCTGGAAACACCATATATTTT.

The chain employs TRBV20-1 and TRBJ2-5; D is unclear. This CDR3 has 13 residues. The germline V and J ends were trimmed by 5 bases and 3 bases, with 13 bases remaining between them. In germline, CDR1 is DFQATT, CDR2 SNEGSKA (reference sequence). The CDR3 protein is CSAHGEPEETQYF. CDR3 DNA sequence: TGCAGTGCTCACGGCGAGCCAGAAGAGACCCAGTACTTC.

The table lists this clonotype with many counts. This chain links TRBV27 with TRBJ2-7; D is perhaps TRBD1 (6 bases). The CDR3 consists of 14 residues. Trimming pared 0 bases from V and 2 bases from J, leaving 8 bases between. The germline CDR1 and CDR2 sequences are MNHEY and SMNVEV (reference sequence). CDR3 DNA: TGTGCCAGCAGTTTATCGGACAGACCCTACGAGCAGTACTTC. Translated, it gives CASSLSDRPYEQYF.

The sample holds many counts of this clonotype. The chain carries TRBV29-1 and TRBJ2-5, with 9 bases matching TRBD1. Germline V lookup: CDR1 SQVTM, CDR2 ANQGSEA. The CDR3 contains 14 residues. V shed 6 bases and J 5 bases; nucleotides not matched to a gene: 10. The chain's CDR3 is CSVTLQGARETQYF. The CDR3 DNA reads TGCAGCGTCACGTTACAGGGGGCTAGGGAGACCCAGTACTTC.

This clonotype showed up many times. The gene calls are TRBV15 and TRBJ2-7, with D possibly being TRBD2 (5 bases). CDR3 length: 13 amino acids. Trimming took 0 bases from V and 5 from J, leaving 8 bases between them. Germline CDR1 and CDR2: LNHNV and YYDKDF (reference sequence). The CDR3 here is CATSRDRGHEQYV. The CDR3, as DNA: TGTGCCACCAGCAGAGATCGGGGTCACGAGCAGTACGTC.

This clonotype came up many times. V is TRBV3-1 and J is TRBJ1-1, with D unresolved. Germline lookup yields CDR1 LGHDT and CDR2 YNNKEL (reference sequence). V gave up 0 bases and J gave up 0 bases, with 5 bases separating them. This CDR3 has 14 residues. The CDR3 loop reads CASSQDYLNTEAFF. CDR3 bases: TGTGCCAGCAGCCAAGATTACCTGAACACTGAAGCTTTCTTT.

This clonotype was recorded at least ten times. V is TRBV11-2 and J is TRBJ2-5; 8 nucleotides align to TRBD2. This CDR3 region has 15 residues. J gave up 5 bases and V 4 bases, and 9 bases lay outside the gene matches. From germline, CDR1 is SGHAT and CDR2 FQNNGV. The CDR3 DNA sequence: TGTGCCAGCAGCTCTACTAGCGGACCACTGGAGACCCAGTACTTC. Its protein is CASSSTSGPLETQYF.

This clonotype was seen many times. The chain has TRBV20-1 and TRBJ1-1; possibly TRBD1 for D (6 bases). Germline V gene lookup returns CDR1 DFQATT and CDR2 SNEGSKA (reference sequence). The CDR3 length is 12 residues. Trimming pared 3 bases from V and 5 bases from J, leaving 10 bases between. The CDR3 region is CSARRGATEAFF. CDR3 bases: TGCAGTGCTAGGAGGGGGGCAACTGAAGCTTTCTTT.

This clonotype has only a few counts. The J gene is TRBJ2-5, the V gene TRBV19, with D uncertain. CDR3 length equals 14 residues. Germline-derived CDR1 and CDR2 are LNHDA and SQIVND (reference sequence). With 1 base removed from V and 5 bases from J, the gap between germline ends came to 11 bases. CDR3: CASSIGAAYETQYF. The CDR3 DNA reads TGTGCCAGTAGTATAGGGGCCGCCTACGAGACCCAGTACTTC. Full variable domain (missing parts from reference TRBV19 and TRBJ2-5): DGGITQSPKYLFRKEGQNVTLSCEQNLNHDAMYWYRQDPGQGLRLIYYSQIVNDFQKGDIAEGYSVSREKKESFPLTVTSAQKNPTAFYLCASSIGAAYETQYFGPGTRLLVL.

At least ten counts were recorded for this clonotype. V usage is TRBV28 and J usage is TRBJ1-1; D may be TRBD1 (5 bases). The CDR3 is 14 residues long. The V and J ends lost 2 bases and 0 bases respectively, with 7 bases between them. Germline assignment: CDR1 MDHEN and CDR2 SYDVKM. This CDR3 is CASSLGGVNTEAFF. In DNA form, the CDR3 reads TGTGCCAGCAGTTTAGGGGGGGTGAACACTGAAGCTTTCTTT.

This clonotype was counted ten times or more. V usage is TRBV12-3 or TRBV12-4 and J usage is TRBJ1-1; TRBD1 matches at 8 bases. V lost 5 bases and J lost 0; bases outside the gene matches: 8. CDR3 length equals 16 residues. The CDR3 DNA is TGTGCCAGCAGTCCGGGACAGGTGAATATGAACACTGAAGCTTTCTTT. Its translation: CASSPGQVNMNTEAFF.

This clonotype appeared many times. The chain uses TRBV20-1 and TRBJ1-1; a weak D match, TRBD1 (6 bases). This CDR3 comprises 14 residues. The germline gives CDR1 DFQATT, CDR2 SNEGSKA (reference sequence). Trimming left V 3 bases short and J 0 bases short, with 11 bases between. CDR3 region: CSASGTHMNTEAFF. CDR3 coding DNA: TGCAGTGCTAGCGGGACACACATGAACACTGAAGCTTTCTTT.

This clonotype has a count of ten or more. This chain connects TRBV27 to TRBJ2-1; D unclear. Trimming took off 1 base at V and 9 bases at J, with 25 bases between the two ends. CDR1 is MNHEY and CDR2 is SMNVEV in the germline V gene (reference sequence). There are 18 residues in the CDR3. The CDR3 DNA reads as TGTGCCAGCAGTTTATTAGGGATCGGAACCCAGCTGGGAAGTGAGCAGTTCTTC. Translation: CASSLLGIGTQLGSEQFF.

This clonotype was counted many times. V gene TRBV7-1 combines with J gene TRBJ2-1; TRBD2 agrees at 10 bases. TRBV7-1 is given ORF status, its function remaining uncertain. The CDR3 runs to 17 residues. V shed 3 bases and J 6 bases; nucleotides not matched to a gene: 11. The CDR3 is CASSSRGSGRASNEQFF. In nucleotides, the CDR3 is TGTGCCAGCAGCTCCAGAGGGAGCGGGAGGGCTAGCAATGAGCAGTTCTTC.

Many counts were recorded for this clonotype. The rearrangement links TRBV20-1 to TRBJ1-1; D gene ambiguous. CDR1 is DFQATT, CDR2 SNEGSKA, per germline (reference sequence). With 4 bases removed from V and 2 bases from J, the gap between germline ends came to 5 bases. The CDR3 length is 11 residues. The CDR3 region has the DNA TGCAGTGCTAAATTCAACACTGAAGCTTTCTTT. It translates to CSAKFNTEAFF.

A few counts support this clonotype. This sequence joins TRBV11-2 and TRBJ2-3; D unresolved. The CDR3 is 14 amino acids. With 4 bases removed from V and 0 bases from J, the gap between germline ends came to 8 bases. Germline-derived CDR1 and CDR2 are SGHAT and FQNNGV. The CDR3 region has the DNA TGTGCCAGCAGCTCCCAACAGAGCACAGATACGCAGTATTTT. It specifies CASSSQQSTDTQYF.

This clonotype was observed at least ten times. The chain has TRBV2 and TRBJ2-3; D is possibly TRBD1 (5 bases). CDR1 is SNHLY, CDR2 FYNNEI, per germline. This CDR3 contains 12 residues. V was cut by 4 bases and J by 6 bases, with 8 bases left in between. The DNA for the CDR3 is TGTGCCAGCAGTGGGGGCCCGGATACGCAGTATTTT. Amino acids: CASSGGPDTQYF. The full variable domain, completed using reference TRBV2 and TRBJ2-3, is EPEVTQTPSHQVTQMGQEVILRCVPISNHLYFYWYRQILGQKVEFLVSFYNNEISEKSEIFDDQFSVERPDGSNFTLKIRSTKLEDSAMYFCASSGGPDTQYFGPGTRLTVL.

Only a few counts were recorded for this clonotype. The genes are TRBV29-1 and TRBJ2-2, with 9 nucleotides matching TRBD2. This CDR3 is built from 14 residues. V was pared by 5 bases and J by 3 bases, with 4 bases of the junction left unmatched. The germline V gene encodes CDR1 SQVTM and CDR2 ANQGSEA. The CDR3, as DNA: TGCAGCGTTCGGAGACTAGCGGACACCGGGGAGCTGTTTTTT. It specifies CSVRRLADTGELFF.

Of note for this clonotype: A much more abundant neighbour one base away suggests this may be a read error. The CDR3 reads CASSSGSGSGNTTYF. CDR3 nucleotide sequence: TGTGCCAGTAGTTCGGGGTCCGGGTCTGGAAACACCACATATTTT. The genes are TRBV19 and TRBJ1-3; D is uncertain. CDR3 length equals 15 residues. Per the germline V gene, CDR1 is LNHDA and CDR2 is SQIVND (reference sequence).

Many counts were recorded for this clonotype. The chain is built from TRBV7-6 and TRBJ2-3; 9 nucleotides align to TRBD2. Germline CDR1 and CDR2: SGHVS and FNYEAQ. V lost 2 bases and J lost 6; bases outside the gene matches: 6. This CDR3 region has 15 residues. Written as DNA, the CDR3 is TGTGCCAGCAGCTTATTCGCGGGAGGGGAGGATACGCAGTATTTT. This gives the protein CASSLFAGGEDTQYF.

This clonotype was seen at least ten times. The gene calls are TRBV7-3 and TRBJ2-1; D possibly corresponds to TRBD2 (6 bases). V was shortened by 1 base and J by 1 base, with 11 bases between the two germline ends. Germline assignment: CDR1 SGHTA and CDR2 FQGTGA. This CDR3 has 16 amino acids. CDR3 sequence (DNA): TGTGCCAGCAGCTTAATATGGGGGGAGTCCTACAATGAGCAGTTCTTC. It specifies CASSLIWGESYNEQFF. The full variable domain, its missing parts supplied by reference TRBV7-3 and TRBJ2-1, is GAGVSQTPSNKVTEKGKYVELRCDPISGHTALYWYRQSLGQGPEFLIYFQGTGAADDSGLPNDRFFAVRPEGSVSTLKIQRTERGDSAVYLCASSLIWGESYNEQFFGPGTRLTVL.

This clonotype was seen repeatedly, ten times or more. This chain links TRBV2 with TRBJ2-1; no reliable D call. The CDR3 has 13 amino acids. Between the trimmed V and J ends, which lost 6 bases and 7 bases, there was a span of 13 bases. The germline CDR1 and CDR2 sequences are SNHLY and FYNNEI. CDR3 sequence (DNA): TGTGCCAGCAGACCAACTGTGATGAATGAGCAGTTCTTC. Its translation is CASRPTVMNEQFF. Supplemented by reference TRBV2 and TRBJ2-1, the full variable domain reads EPEVTQTPSHQVTQMGQEVILRCVPISNHLYFYWYRQILGQKVEFLVSFYNNEISEKSEIFDDQFSVERPDGSNFTLKIRSTKLEDSAMYFCASRPTVMNEQFFGPGTRLTVL.